One T cell receptor beta chain is described in this entry. CD8+CD57+ cell expansion, shown by flow cytometry, had occurred in the patients selected for sequencing. The sample originates from a study of CD8+CD57+ T cells in acquired aplastic anemia. Germline V CDR1 and CDR2: SGHAT, FQNNGV. The CDR3 runs to 19 residues. V lost 5 bases and J lost 0; bases outside the gene matches: 13. Genomic DNA, the template, was used for profiling of the TCR beta VDJ and CDR3. TCRdb reprocessed the reads with MiXCR, giving one entry per CDR3 protein. Of just over 450,000 distinct CDR3 sequences listed, less than 35% are singletons.

This sequence originates from a human donor with aplastic anemia. Sample: sorted CD4+, CD8+, or CD8+CD57+ T cells (not recorded which) from PBMCs. The chain couples TRBV11-2 to TRBJ1-5, with 10 bases aligning to TRBD1. In DNA, the CDR3 is TGTGCCAGCAGCCCCAGGACAGGGGGGGGCGGAGGTAGCAATCAGCCCCAGCATTTT. Residues: CASSPRTGGGGGSNQPQHF.